The entry below gives a single TCR beta chain sequence along with its context. This specimen belongs to a study of blood T cell repertoires in COVID-19. For the study at large: The samples span acute and convalescent COVID-19 from the United States, Italy and Spain. PBMCs, B-cell-depleted T cells, or T cells were the source of the cDNA or gDNA that made up the material.

Per the study methods: From reference gene primer amplification, estimates of nucleated cell counts were derived. Sequencing used immunoSEQ multiplex PCR; TCRdb keeps in-frame clones, though not all of them. That table gives V, J and clone size, and the DNA gave D and trimming. The data contain 95,000 to 110,000 clones, approximately 90% of them singletons. V lost 8 bases, J lost 7 bases, and 17 bases lay in between. CDR3 size: 13 residues. CDR1 and CDR2 (germline): MNHEY, SMNVEV (reference sequence). The chain couples TRBV27 to TRBJ1-2, with D uncertain. Sequenced material: peripheral blood. This TCR was sampled from a man in his fifties or sixties with active or convalescent COVID-19. The CDR3 coding sequence is TGTGCCAGCGGATTCACGCTAGGTACTGGCTACACCTTC. Amino acid sequence: CASGFTLGTGYTF.